The 22 T cell receptor beta chains presented below share a single source sample, sequenced in a study of blood T cell repertoires in COVID-19. Libraries were prepared by immunoSEQ multiplex PCR; TCRdb keeps only in-frame clonotypes and omits some of them. The table shows about 210,000 clones, with more than 80% occurring only once. Sequencing was done on a sample of peripheral blood. Receptors were obtained from a woman older than 75 with COVID-19, enrolled during active disease.

V and J are TRBV23-1 and TRBJ2-5; 8 bases line up with TRBD1. TRBV23-1 belongs to the ORF category, with a function that is uncertain. J was trimmed by 0 bases and V by 6 bases; bases with no gene match: 0. The CDR3 loop spans 13 amino acids. In DNA form, the CDR3 reads TGCGCCAGCAGGGGACAGGACCAAGAGACCCAGTACTTC. It specifies CASRGQDQETQYF.

The chain employs TRBV15 and TRBJ1-6, with a possible D match to TRBD1 (6 bases). This CDR3 has 14 amino acids. V was pared by 0 bases and J by 10 bases, with 10 bases between. Germline V gives CDR1 LNHNV, CDR2 YYDKDF (reference sequence). CDR3 DNA sequence: TGTGCCACCAGCAGAGAACAGGGTATCTCACCCCTCCACTTT. Its protein product is CATSREQGISPLHF.

The chain carries TRBV19 and TRBJ1-1; 7 nucleotides align to TRBD1. The CDR3 is made up of 14 amino acids. The J segment lost 7 bases and the V segment lost 3 bases, leaving 8 bases of the junction unmatched. Per germline, CDR1 LNHDA and CDR2 SQIVND (reference sequence). The chain's CDR3 is CASSILDRRLEAFF. The DNA for the CDR3 is TGTGCCAGTAGTATCCTGGACAGGCGACTTGAAGCTTTCTTT.

The genes are TRBV13 and TRBJ1-1; D is uncertain. Trimming pared 7 bases from V and 0 bases from J, leaving 15 bases between. Germline V gene data show CDR1 as PRHDT and CDR2 as FYEKMQ (reference sequence). The length of the CDR3 is 15 residues. CDR3 sequence: CASTPRGRLNTEAFF. As DNA, the CDR3 is TGTGCCAGCACCCCCCGAGGCAGATTGAACACTGAAGCTTTCTTT.

The chain has TRBV18 and TRBJ1-1; TRBD1 is a possible D gene (5 bases). The CDR3 is 14 amino acids. CDR1 and CDR2 (germline): KGHSH, LQKENI. Trimming pared 3 bases from V and 7 bases from J, leaving 15 bases between. The CDR3 sequence is CASSPQGIGNEAFF. The CDR3 DNA sequence: TGTGCCAGCTCACCCCAGGGTATAGGAAATGAAGCTTTCTTT.

This clone was seen once. The rearrangement links TRBV3-1 (or the pseudogene TRBV3-2) to TRBJ2-7, with D maybe TRBD2 (6 bases). Germline-derived CDR1 and CDR2 are LGHDT and YNNKEL (reference sequence). The CDR3 has 13 residues. V lost 1 base, J lost 3 bases, and 7 bases lay in between. DNA of the CDR3: TGTGCCAGCAGCCAAGGGAGGGGCTACGAGCAGTACTTC. Translated, it gives CASSQGRGYEQYF.

J is TRBJ2-3 and V is TRBV5-1; D possibly corresponds to TRBD2 (5 bases). Germline CDR1 SGHRS, CDR2 YFSETQ. V lost 3 bases, J lost 1 base, and 15 bases lay in between. This CDR3 contains 16 residues. Here the CDR3 DNA reads TGCGCCAGCAGCTGGGCGGGTACCCTAGGCACAGATACGCAGTATTTT. Translating gives CASSWAGTLGTDTQYF.

The rearrangement uses TRBV27 and TRBJ1-6; TRBD1 is a possible D gene (6 bases). The CDR3 extends over 16 amino acids. From germline, CDR1 is MNHEY and CDR2 SMNVEV (reference sequence). The V end lost 5 bases, the J end lost 10 bases, and 21 bases lay between the germline ends. Here the CDR3 reads CASSRGGGRQDSPLHF. The CDR3 nucleotides read TGTGCCAGCAGTCGAGGGGGGGGTAGACAAGACTCACCCCTCCACTTT.

This clone turned up a few times. The chain uses TRBV7-8 and TRBJ1-5, with a tentative D call TRBD1 (5 bases). Germline V lookup: CDR1 SGHVS, CDR2 FQNEAQ. V gave up 5 bases and J gave up 2 bases, with 16 bases separating them. This CDR3 region has 16 residues. The CDR3 region has the DNA TGTGCCAGCAGCCCTCATCACGCGGGGGGCAATCAGCCCCAGCATTTT. Protein product: CASSPHHAGGNQPQHF. The complete variable domain, with remaining parts taken from reference TRBV7-8 and TRBJ1-5, reads GAGVSQSPRYKVAKRGQDVALRCDPISGHVSLFWYQQALGQGPEFLTYFQNEAQLDKSGLPSDRFFAERPEGSVSTLKIQRTQQEDSAVYLCASSPHHAGGNQPQHFGDGTRLSIL.

This chain joins TRBV28 and TRBJ1-5; D remains ambiguous. The CDR3 is 12 amino acids. Germline V gene sequence: CDR1 MDHEN, CDR2 SYDVKM. Trimming took off 8 bases at V and 3 bases at J, with 8 bases between the two ends. DNA of the CDR3: TGTGCCAGCCGCGGATACAATCAGCCCCAGCATTTT. Translated: CASRGYNQPQHF.

This chain connects TRBV6-5 to TRBJ1-1; 8 positions agree with TRBD1. CDR3 length: 14 amino acids. V shed 10 bases and J 1 base; nucleotides not matched to a gene: 8. Germline V gene lookup returns CDR1 MNHEY and CDR2 SVGAGI. CDR3 sequence reads: CATTQGAGNTEAFF. DNA of the CDR3: TGTGCCACTACGCAGGGGGCGGGGAACACTGAAGCTTTCTTT.

The rearrangement links TRBV24-1 to TRBJ2-5; D is possibly TRBD1 (5 bases). Germline V gene sequence: CDR1 KGHDR, CDR2 SFDVKD. V gave up 9 bases and J gave up 4 bases, with 20 bases separating them. The CDR3 is made up of 15 amino acids. CDR3: CATATALGAGETQYF. CDR3 DNA sequence: TGTGCCACCGCTACTGCCTTAGGGGCCGGAGAGACCCAGTACTTC.

V gene TRBV5-1 combines with J gene TRBJ1-6, with 9 bases lining up with TRBD1. The CDR3 sequence is 15 residues long. The trim removed 4 bases at V and 4 bases at J, leaving 3 bases unmatched. Germline loops: CDR1 SGHRS, CDR2 YFSETQ. CDR3 DNA sequence: TGCGCCAGCAGCCCAGGACAGGGGTATAATTCACCCCTCCACTTT. This encodes CASSPGQGYNSPLHF. Based on the CDR3 plus reference TRBV5-1 and TRBJ1-6, the full variable domain is KAGVTQTPRYLIKTRGQQVTLSCSPISGHRSVSWYQQTPGQGLQFLFEYFSETQRNKGNFPGRFSGRQFSNSRSEMNVSTLELGDSALYLCASSPGQGYNSPLHFGNGTRLTVT.

The chain joins TRBV19 to TRBJ1-5, with D perhaps TRBD1 (6 bases). The CDR3 runs 16 residues. Germline lookup yields CDR1 LNHDA and CDR2 SQIVND (reference sequence). With 2 bases removed from V and 0 bases from J, the gap between germline ends came to 11 bases. The chain's CDR3 is CASSIQGTYSNQPQHF. CDR3 bases: TGTGCCAGTAGTATACAGGGGACGTATAGCAATCAGCCCCAGCATTTT.

This chain connects TRBV20-1 to TRBJ2-1; the match to TRBD2 covers 7 bases. CDR3 length equals 15 residues. Germline loops: CDR1 DFQATT, CDR2 SNEGSKA (reference sequence). The junction had 9 bases not matched to a gene; V was cut back by 3 bases and J by 4 bases. The CDR3 is CSASSASGKYNEQFF. Here the CDR3 DNA reads TGCAGTGCTAGTAGCGCTAGCGGAAAATACAATGAGCAGTTCTTC.

The gene calls are TRBV2 and TRBJ2-5; 10 bases align to TRBD2. From germline, CDR1 is SNHLY and CDR2 FYNNEI. Unmatched junction bases numbered 4, after V lost 8 bases and J lost 4 bases. The CDR3 extends over 13 amino acids. The CDR3 loop is CASLAGVVETQYF. The CDR3 DNA reads TGTGCCAGCCTAGCGGGAGTGGTAGAGACCCAGTACTTC.

The V call is TRBV7-8, the J call TRBJ1-2; no definite D call. CDR3 size: 16 residues. The V end lost 0 bases, the J end lost 4 bases, and 15 bases lay between the germline ends. The germline CDR1 and CDR2 sequences are SGHVS and FQNEAQ. The CDR3 DNA reads as TGTGCCAGCAGCTTAGCCTCCCAACGGTTCGGCTATGGCTACACCTTC. Its protein is CASSLASQRFGYGYTF.

At least ten counts were recorded for this clone. V is TRBV3-1 (or the pseudogene TRBV3-2) and J is TRBJ1-2; D not resolved. This CDR3 contains 12 residues. In germline, CDR1 is LGHDT, CDR2 YNNKEL (reference sequence). V lost 6 bases to trimming and J lost 11 bases, with 16 bases between them. CDR3 amino acids: CASSQNKRFYTF. In nucleotides, the CDR3 is TGTGCCAGCAGTCAAAACAAGAGGTTTTACACCTTC.

This clone was counted between two and nine times. CDR3 in amino acids: CASRTAGEQFF. CDR3 nucleotide sequence: TGTGCCAGCCGGACAGCTGGAGAGCAGTTCTTC. The chain employs TRBV2 and TRBJ2-1; tentative D call: TRBD1 (6 bases). Germline loops: CDR1 SNHLY, CDR2 FYNNEI. The CDR3 has 11 residues. Trimming cost V 8 bases and J 10 bases, with 12 bases left between them.

The V call is TRBV14, the J call TRBJ2-1; D is uncertain. The germline gives CDR1 SGHDN, CDR2 FVKESK. The CDR3 totals 14 residues. Trimming left V 0 bases short and J 2 bases short, with 5 bases between. Here the CDR3 DNA reads TGTGCCAGCAGCCAAGATCTAACCTACAATGAGCAGTTCTTC. Translation gives CASSQDLTYNEQFF.

The chain is built from TRBV2 and TRBJ2-5, with D maybe TRBD2 (6 bases). V lost 4 bases to trimming and J lost 5 bases, with 26 bases between them. There are 18 residues in the CDR3. Germline V CDR1 and CDR2: SNHLY, FYNNEI. The CDR3 loop is CASSGPGGWLGLGETQYF. CDR3 bases: TGTGCCAGCAGTGGCCCCGGGGGATGGCTTGGATTGGGGGAGACCCAGTACTTC.

The chain carries TRBV6-5 and TRBJ1-1, with TRBD1 matching over 7 bases. Per germline, CDR1 MNHEY and CDR2 SVGAGI. Trimming removed 5 bases from V and 3 bases from J; junction bases left unmatched: 6. The CDR3 has 14 residues. CDR3 loop: CASSQGEGDTEAFF. The CDR3 region has the DNA TGTGCCAGCAGTCAGGGGGAAGGGGACACTGAAGCTTTCTTT.